One TCR beta chain is described in this entry. The data were obtained in a study of blood T cell repertoires in COVID-19. Study details: Some COVID-19 samples were acute and others convalescent; all came from the United States, Italy and Spain. PBMCs, B-cell-depleted T cells, or T cells were the source of the cDNA or gDNA that made up the material.

CDR3 length: 15 amino acids. Germline CDR1 reads LNHNV; CDR2 reads YYDKDF (reference sequence). V lost 5 bases to trimming and J lost 3 bases, with 16 bases between them. Living in 24 US areas, the participants were between roughly 18 and 90 years of age. Cohorts were based on clinical histories the participants reported. Sequencing used immunoSEQ multiplex PCR; TCRdb keeps in-frame clones, though not all of them. The data contain about 480,000 clones, approximately 87% of them singletons. The specimen was PBMCs or T cells enriched from blood (not recorded which). This TCR came from a woman in her forties who had recovered from COVID-19. This sequence joins TRBV15 and TRBJ1-1; TRBD1 might be the D (6 bases). CDR3 amino acids: CATSPWDTRDTEAFF. As DNA, the CDR3 is TGTGCCACCAGCCCATGGGACACCCGTGACACTGAAGCTTTCTTT.